Included here is one T cell receptor (beta chain) sequence, with context. Its antigen is unknown. The source of the sample is a study of blood T cells in healthy people across ages. The V segment lost 6 bases and the J segment 7 bases; nucleotides outside the gene matches: 12. In germline, CDR1 is MNHNS, CDR2 SASEGT. CDR3 length: 15 residues. A sample-barcoded 5' primer and a J-beta primer mix were used in a second PCR of about 7 to 12 cycles. MiXCR was run by TCRdb on the 5' RACE reads, yielding one entry per CDR3 protein. The data contain hundreds of thousands of distinct CDR3 sequences, around 20% of them singletons. Total RNA extracted from each sample amounted to at least 6 micrograms. Overall study findings and caveats: In long-lived donors, naive CD4+ cell counts and diversity exceeded those of aged donors.

The TCR comes from a man between 65 and 85 years old in good health. What was sequenced was blood. V is TRBV6-1 and J is TRBJ1-5; 7 bases match TRBD1. CDR3 coding DNA: TGTGCCAGCAGAACCGACAGGGTCCTAGGGCAGCCCCAGCATTTT. This encodes CASRTDRVLGQPQHF.